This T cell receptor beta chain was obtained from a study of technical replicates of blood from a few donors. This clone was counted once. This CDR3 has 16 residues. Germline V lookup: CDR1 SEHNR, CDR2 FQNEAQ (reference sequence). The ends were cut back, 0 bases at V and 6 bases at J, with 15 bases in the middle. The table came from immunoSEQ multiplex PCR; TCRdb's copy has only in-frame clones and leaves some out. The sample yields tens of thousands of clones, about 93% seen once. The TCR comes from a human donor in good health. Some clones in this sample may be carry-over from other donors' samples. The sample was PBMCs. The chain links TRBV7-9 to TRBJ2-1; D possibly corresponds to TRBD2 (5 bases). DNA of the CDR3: TGTGCCAGCAGCTTAGCGCGGCGAATGGACTCCAATGAGCAGTTCTTC. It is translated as CASSLARRMDSNEQFF.